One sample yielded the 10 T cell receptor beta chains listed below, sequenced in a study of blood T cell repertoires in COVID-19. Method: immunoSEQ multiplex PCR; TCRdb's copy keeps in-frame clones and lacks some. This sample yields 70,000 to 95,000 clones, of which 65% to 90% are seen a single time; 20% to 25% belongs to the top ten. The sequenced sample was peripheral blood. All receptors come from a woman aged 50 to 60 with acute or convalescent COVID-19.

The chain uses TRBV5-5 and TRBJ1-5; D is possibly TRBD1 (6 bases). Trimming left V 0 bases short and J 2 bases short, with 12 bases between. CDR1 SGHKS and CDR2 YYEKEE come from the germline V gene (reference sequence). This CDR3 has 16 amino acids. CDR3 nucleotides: TGTGCCAGCAGCTTGGACAGGGTTGGGGGCAATCAGCCCCAGCATTTT. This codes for CASSLDRVGGNQPQHF. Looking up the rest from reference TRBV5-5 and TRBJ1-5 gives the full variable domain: DAGVTQSPTHLIKTRGQQVTLRCSPISGHKSVSWYQQVLGQGPQFIFQYYEKEERGRGNFPDRFSARQFPNYSSELNVNALLLGDSALYLCASSLDRVGGNQPQHFGDGTRLSIL.

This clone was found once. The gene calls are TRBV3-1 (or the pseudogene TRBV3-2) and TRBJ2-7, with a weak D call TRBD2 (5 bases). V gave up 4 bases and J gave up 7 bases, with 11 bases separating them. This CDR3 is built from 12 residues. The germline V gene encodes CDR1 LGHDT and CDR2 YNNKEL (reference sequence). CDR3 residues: CASSPYTGEQYF. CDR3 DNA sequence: TGTGCCAGCAGCCCTTACACGGGGGAGCAGTACTTC.

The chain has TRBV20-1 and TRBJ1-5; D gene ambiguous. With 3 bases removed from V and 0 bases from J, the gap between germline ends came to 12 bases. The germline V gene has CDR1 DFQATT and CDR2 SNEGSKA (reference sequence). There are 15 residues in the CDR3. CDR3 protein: CSASRGGSSNQPQHF. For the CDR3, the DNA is TGCAGTGCTAGTCGGGGAGGGAGTAGCAATCAGCCCCAGCATTTT.

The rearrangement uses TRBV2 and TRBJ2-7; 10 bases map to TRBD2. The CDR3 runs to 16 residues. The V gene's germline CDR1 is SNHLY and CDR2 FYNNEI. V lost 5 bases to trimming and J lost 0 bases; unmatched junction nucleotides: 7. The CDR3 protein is CASSSLAGGSSYEQYF. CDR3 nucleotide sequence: TGTGCCAGCAGTAGCTTAGCGGGGGGAAGCTCCTACGAGCAGTACTTC.

In nucleotides, the CDR3 is TGTGCCAGCAGCTTGGGGGGGGCTAGCGGGACCTCCTACAATGAGCAGTTCTTC. Translating gives CASSLGGASGTSYNEQFF. This chain connects TRBV5-4 to TRBJ2-1; 9 positions match TRBD2. V lost 0 bases to trimming and J lost 0 bases; unmatched junction nucleotides: 7. Per germline, CDR1 SGHNT and CDR2 YYREEE (reference sequence). The CDR3 has 18 residues.

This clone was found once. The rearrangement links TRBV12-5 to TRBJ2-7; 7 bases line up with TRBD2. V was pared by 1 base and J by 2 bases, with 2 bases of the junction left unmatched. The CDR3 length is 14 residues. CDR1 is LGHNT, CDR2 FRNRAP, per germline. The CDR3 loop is CASGLGGLAYEQYF. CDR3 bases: TGTGCTAGTGGTTTGGGTGGACTAGCCTACGAGCAGTACTTC.

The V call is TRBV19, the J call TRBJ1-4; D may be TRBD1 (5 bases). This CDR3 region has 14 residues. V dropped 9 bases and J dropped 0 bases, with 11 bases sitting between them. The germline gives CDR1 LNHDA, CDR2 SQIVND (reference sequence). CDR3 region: CASQGESTNEKLFF. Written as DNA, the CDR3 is TGTGCCAGCCAAGGGGAATCAACTAATGAAAAACTGTTTTTT.

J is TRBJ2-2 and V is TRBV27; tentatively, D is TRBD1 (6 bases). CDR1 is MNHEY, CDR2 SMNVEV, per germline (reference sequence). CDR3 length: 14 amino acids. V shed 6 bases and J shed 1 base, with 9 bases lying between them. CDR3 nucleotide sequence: TGTGCCAGCAGCAGGACAGTGAACACCGGGGAGCTGTTTTTT. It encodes CASSRTVNTGELFF.

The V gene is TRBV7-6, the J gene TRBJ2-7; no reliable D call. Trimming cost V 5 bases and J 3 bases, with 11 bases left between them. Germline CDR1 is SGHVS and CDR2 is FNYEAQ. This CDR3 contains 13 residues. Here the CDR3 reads CASSPRLYYEQYF. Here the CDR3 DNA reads TGTGCCAGCAGCCCGAGACTCTACTACGAGCAGTACTTC.

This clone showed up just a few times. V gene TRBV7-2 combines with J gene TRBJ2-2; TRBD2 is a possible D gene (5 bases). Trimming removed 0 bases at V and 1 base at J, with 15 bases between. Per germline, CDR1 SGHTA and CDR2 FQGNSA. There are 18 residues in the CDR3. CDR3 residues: CASSLARGQIGNTGELFF. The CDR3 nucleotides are TGTGCCAGCAGCTTAGCGCGCGGGCAGATCGGGAACACCGGGGAGCTGTTTTTT.